This is a list of T cell receptor beta chains from one sample in a study of blood T cell repertoires in COVID-19. Profiled with immunoSEQ multiplex PCR; TCRdb holds only in-frame clones, not every one. Of about 270,000 clones listed, roughly 90% are singletons. The source material was peripheral blood. All receptors come from a man aged 50 or older with acute or convalescent COVID-19. The conserved cysteine and the conserved F or W are not part of the CDR3 here.

j_call v_call cdr3_aa
TRBJ1-1 TRBV13 ASSSRQGTEAF
TRBJ1-2 TRBV7-9 ASSQRQERYGYT
TRBJ1-6 TRBV19 ASSIGWTLVRSPLH
TRBJ2-2 TRBV7-6 ASSPAPLAGNANTGELF
TRBJ2-7 TRBV6-5 AARGHGGKAYEQY
TRBJ2-2 TRBV5-1 ASRSDRDRGRPGELF
TRBJ2-7 TRBV2 ASREPGQGLIDEQY
TRBJ1-2 TRBV15 ATSSRQANPGGYT
TRBJ1-1 TRBV11-3 ASSLDAGAEAF
TRBJ2-7 TRBV6-5 ASSWGQLSSYEQY
TRBJ1-3 TRBV4-1 ASSQDPRGSGNTIY
TRBJ2-1 TRBV4-1 ASSQPPGASGGSEQF
TRBJ1-1 TRBV7-3 ASSLYGEGAEAF
TRBJ2-7 TRBV7-2 ASSPGQAPPEQY
TRBJ2-4 TRBV18 ASSPQSGGYDIQY
TRBJ1-1 TRBV7-2 ASSLGANTEAF
TRBJ2-3 TRBV25-1 ASNPGLAGTTDTQY
TRBJ2-3 TRBV4-2 ASSPGGTSGGTDTQY
TRBJ1-4 TRBV5-5 ASSFRGGRGAGVEKLF
TRBJ2-7 TRBV5-1 ASRGLFYEQY
TRBJ2-5 TRBV5-4 ASSAGTSGEETQY
TRBJ2-5 TRBV15 ATSTRGLGETQY
TRBJ2-2 TRBV30 AWRALGQGSGELF
TRBJ1-6 TRBV6-5 ASRAWDRNNSPLH
TRBJ2-1 TRBV30 ASPGERGNYNEQF
TRBJ1-2 TRBV5-6 ASSFLTDGSYGYT
TRBJ2-3 TRBV6-5 ASSYIFTSGTDTQY
TRBJ1-4 TRBV4-1 ASSPPEAGGNEKLF
TRBJ2-1 TRBV5-4 ASSFTSGLYNEQF
TRBJ1-2 TRBV19 ASSPRGTFIGYT
TRBJ1-2 TRBV25-1 ASSVWRGADYGYT